Listed here are 16 T cell receptor beta chains from one sample, sequenced in a study of cytomegalovirus exposure and HLA in healthy donors. The study ran its PCR with 60 Vbeta and 13 Jbeta primers. Here immunoSEQ multiplex PCR was the method, and the copy in TCRdb shows in-frame clones only, minus some. The table records some 87,000 clones, around 62% of them present only once. What was sequenced was PBMCs. Source of these receptors: a woman between 25 and 40 years old in good health and CMV-seropositive.

CDR3 sequence (DNA): TGTGCCAGTATCGCAGGGCGCACGCAGCCCCAGCATTTT. Translation gives CASIAGRTQPQHF. This chain joins TRBV19 and TRBJ1-5; maybe TRBD1 (5 bases). The CDR3 is 13 amino acids. Trimming took off 7 bases at V and 7 bases at J, with 14 bases between the two ends. From germline, CDR1 is LNHDA and CDR2 SQIVND (reference sequence).

The CDR3 sequence: CASSHRQGRGYGYTF. The CDR3 DNA reads TGCGCCAGCAGTCACCGGCAGGGCAGGGGCTATGGCTACACCTTC. The chain uses TRBV23-1 and TRBJ1-2; perhaps TRBD1 as D (6 bases). TRBV23-1 is an open reading frame whose function is uncertain. This CDR3 has 15 amino acids. With 3 bases removed from V and 4 bases from J, the gap between germline ends came to 15 bases.

The chain carries TRBV16 and TRBJ2-1; the D is unclear. The ends were cut back, 0 bases at V and 7 bases at J, with 4 bases in the middle. CDR1 KGHSY and CDR2 FQNENV come from the germline V gene. This CDR3 spans 12 amino acids. The DNA of the CDR3 is TGTGCCAGCAGCCAATCTAGTAATGAGCAGTTCTTC. It encodes CASSQSSNEQFF.

This chain links TRBV7-2 with TRBJ1-6; TRBD1 aligns across 7 bases. CDR1 is SGHTA, CDR2 FQGNSA, per germline. After removal of 6 bases from V and 3 bases from J, the junction contained 8 bases not matched to a gene. The CDR3 totals 16 residues. The CDR3 region is CASRVRTGGYNSPLHF. The CDR3 nucleotides read TGTGCCAGCAGAGTAAGGACAGGCGGCTATAATTCACCCCTCCACTTT.

V and J are TRBV4-3 and TRBJ2-1; 11 bases align to TRBD2. In germline, CDR1 is LGHNA, CDR2 YSLEER. The CDR3 runs to 13 residues. The J segment lost 10 bases and the V segment lost 2 bases, leaving 1 base of the junction unmatched. In nucleotides, the CDR3 is TGCGCCAGCAGCCAACTAGCGGGGGGAGAGCAGTTCTTC. Translation: CASSQLAGGEQFF.

This clone was seen a handful of times. This chain links TRBV6-1 with TRBJ1-5, with D perhaps matching TRBD1 (6 bases). This CDR3 is built from 15 residues. CDR1 and CDR2 from the germline V gene are MNHNS and SASEGT. V shed 1 base and J shed 7 bases, with 14 bases lying between them. CDR3 nucleotide sequence: TGTGCCAGCAGTGAAGGAGGACCGGGGGGCCAGCCCCAGCATTTT. It specifies CASSEGGPGGQPQHF.

The V call is TRBV5-5, the J call TRBJ1-1; D uncertain. This CDR3 region has 18 residues. Between the trimmed V and J ends, which lost 0 bases and 7 bases, there was a span of 25 bases. Germline lookup yields CDR1 SGHKS and CDR2 YYEKEE (reference sequence). CDR3 sequence: CASSLGIDTDRIHGEAFF. The CDR3 DNA reads TGTGCCAGCAGCTTGGGGATCGACACGGATCGGATACACGGTGAAGCTTTCTTT.

This clone was counted a few times. This chain connects TRBV15 to TRBJ1-2; 7 bases agree with TRBD1. J was trimmed by 8 bases and V by 0 bases; bases with no gene match: 6. Germline V gives CDR1 LNHNV, CDR2 YYDKDF (reference sequence). This CDR3 has 14 amino acids. The CDR3 protein is CATSREDRSFGYTF. The CDR3, as DNA: TGTGCCACCAGCAGAGAGGACAGGTCTTTCGGCTACACCTTC.

V is TRBV27 and J is TRBJ2-1, with D maybe TRBD1 (5 bases). Germline loops: CDR1 MNHEY, CDR2 SMNVEV (reference sequence). V gave up 7 bases and J gave up 4 bases, with 11 bases separating them. The CDR3 contains 13 residues. CDR3 in DNA: TGTGCCAGCATGAGGACAATTTACAATGAGCAGTTCTTC. Protein sequence: CASMRTIYNEQFF.

Concerning this clone: The junction shows a germline mismatch at one end, possibly a read error. The rearrangement joins TRBV28 to TRBJ1-2; 9 bases are shared with TRBD1. Germline assignment: CDR1 MDHEN and CDR2 SYDVKM. The length of the CDR3 is 14 residues. The CDR3 reads CASIISGTGSGYPF. The CDR3 region has the DNA TGTGCCAGCATAATCTCCGGGACAGGGAGCGGCTACCCCTTC.

The rearrangement uses TRBV11-2 and TRBJ2-7, with 7 positions matching TRBD1. After removal of 2 bases from V and 5 bases from J, the junction contained 6 bases not matched to a gene. CDR3 length equals 14 residues. From germline, CDR1 is SGHAT and CDR2 FQNNGV. CDR3 protein: CASSLKDRAHEQYF. For the CDR3, the DNA is TGTGCCAGCAGCTTAAAAGACAGGGCCCACGAGCAGTACTTC.

For the CDR3, the DNA is TGTGCCAGCAGTGCCTTGGGTACGGGTGAGCAGTACTTC. Translating it yields CASSALGTGEQYF. The rearrangement uses TRBV6-5 and TRBJ2-7; D gene unclear. The germline V gene has CDR1 MNHEY and CDR2 SVGAGI. The CDR3 extends over 13 amino acids. V lost 5 bases and J 7 bases, leaving 15 bases between the germline ends.

The chain employs TRBV21-1 and TRBJ2-1; the D call TRBD1 from the table was never checked on the DNA. TRBV21-1 is a pseudogene locus. This CDR3 is 14 amino acids long. CDR3: CASSERDTYNEQFF. CDR3 sequence (DNA): TGTGCCAGCAGCGAAAGGGACACATACAATGAGCAGTTCTTC.

This clone showed up just a few times. Germline and junction disagree at one end, which may indicate a read error. CDR3 protein: CSSSPESLGRGNTIYF. The CDR3 DNA reads as TGTTCCAGCAGCCCCGAATCCCTCGGGAGAGGAAACACCATATATTTT. This chain uses TRBV7-9 with TRBJ1-3; D uncertain. The CDR3 totals 16 residues. Germline V gene lookup returns CDR1 SEHNR and CDR2 FQNEAQ (reference sequence). The full variable domain, rest sourced from reference TRBV7-9 and TRBJ1-3, is DTGVSQNPRHKITKRGQNVTFRCDPISEHNRLYWYRQTLGQGPEFLTYFQNEAQLEKSRLLSDRFSAERPKGSFSTLEIQRTEQGDSAMYLCSSSPESLGRGNTIYFGEGSWLTVV.

The V and J genes are TRBV5-1 and TRBJ1-1; 8 positions agree with TRBD1. Per germline, CDR1 SGHRS and CDR2 YFSETQ. The CDR3 covers 14 residues. V was pared by 4 bases and J by 12 bases, with 14 bases of the junction left unmatched. CDR3 sequence (DNA): TGCGCCAGCAGCCCAGATCGGGCAGGGGGCACTACTTTCTTT. As protein: CASSPDRAGGTTFF.

The CDR3 region is CASSGQGHTDTQYF. CDR3 bases: TGTGCCAGCAGTGGGCAGGGCCACACAGATACGCAGTATTTT. This chain links TRBV2 with TRBJ2-3; D perhaps matches TRBD1 (5 bases). Trimming took 4 bases from V and 2 from J, leaving 10 bases between them. CDR1 SNHLY and CDR2 FYNNEI come from the germline V gene. The CDR3 runs 14 residues.